These 13 T cell receptor beta chains originate from one sample sequenced in a study of tumor and adjacent non-tumor tissue in lung cancer. The template was RNA from unsorted bulk tissue. Three rounds of nested PCR, following a modified ARM-PCR protocol, produced the TCRbeta library. TCRdb passed the multiplex PCR reads through MiXCR, listing each CDR3 protein once. Of approximately 75,000 distinct CDR3 sequences in the sample, around four fifths were seen once. Sample: lung tumor tissue. Receptor source: a woman aged 50 to 60 with non-small cell lung cancer.

About this clonotype itself: A much larger clone differs by one base, so this may be a read error. The chain joins TRBV6-1 to TRBJ2-5; a weak D match, TRBD1 (6 bases). CDR3 length: 18 residues. V was trimmed by 6 bases and J by 3 bases, leaving 26 bases between them. CDR1 MNHNS and CDR2 SASEGT come from the germline V gene. CDR3 coding DNA: TGTGCCAGCAGGGGTCGACAGGTCCCCCCAAGGCGGGAAGAGACCCAGTACTTC. It is translated as CASRGRQVPPRREETQYF.

Details on this clonotype: The final CDR3 position lacks the conserved phenylalanine or tryptophan, pointing to a likely read error. Because the CDR3's place on the DNA is in doubt, the DNA is left out and the CDR3 is given as listed by TCRdb. CDR3 loop: CASRLAGGPHTGELFL. V usage is TRBV6-5 and J usage is TRBJ2-2; the table gives TRBD2 as D, unverified against the DNA. Per germline, CDR1 MNHEY and CDR2 SVGAGI. Inclusive of both ends, the CDR3 amounts to 16 amino acids.

The sample holds a few counts of this clonotype. This chain links TRBV11-2 with TRBJ2-3; 12 nucleotides line up with TRBD2. Trimming cost V 11 bases and J 3 bases; bases outside gene matches: 21. Germline V gene lookup returns CDR1 SGHAT and CDR2 FQNNGV. CDR3 length: 19 amino acids. The CDR3 region has the DNA TGTGCCGGCACCCCTACGGAGCTAGCGGGAGGGCCCTCAACAGATACGCAGTATTTT. This encodes CAGTPTELAGGPSTDTQYF.

The chain joins TRBV29-1 to TRBJ1-1; TRBD1 aligns across 9 bases. The CDR3 totals 15 residues. The germline gives CDR1 SQVTM, CDR2 ANQGSEA. The V gene end was trimmed by 7 bases and the J gene end by 3 bases; junction bases not matched to a gene: 12. The DNA of the CDR3 is TGCAGCGCTGGGGACAGGGATCCTGGGCACACTGAAGCTTTCTTT. Its protein is CSAGDRDPGHTEAFF.

This clonotype is a singleton in its sample. Its ends do not fully match the called genes, so a read error is possible. The genes are TRBV5-4 and TRBJ2-1, with a tentative D call TRBD2 (5 bases). From germline, CDR1 is SGHNT and CDR2 YYREEE (reference sequence). This CDR3 contains 15 residues. The CDR3 nucleotides read TGTGCCAGTAGCTTTTCTAGCACCCGAAGAAATGAGCAGATCTTC. Protein: CASSFSSTRRNEQIF.

Remarks on this clonotype: One end of the junction is discordant with germline, which a read error may explain. The chain is built from TRBV12-3 or TRBV12-4 and TRBJ2-2; 9 nucleotides align to TRBD1. This CDR3 region has 16 residues. CDR3 sequence: CASSLGTGINTGELFF. As DNA, the CDR3 is TGTGCCAGTAGTTTAGGGACAGGGATAAACACCGGGGAGCTGTTTTTT.

Details on this clonotype: One end of the junction varies from germline; a read error may be responsible. This chain uses TRBV18 with TRBJ2-7; 8 bases are shared with TRBD2. CDR3 length: 13 amino acids. Germline values: CDR1 KGHSH, CDR2 LQKENI. The CDR3 protein is CASSPQREYEHYF. CDR3 nucleotide sequence: TGTGCCAGCTCACCCCAGCGGGAGTACGAGCATTACTTC.

This chain uses TRBV6-1 with TRBJ2-3, with unresolved D. Trimming pared 0 bases from V and 2 bases from J, leaving 12 bases between. Germline loops: CDR1 MNHNS, CDR2 SASEGT. This CDR3 has 16 residues. This CDR3 is CASSEAVALLTDTQYF. CDR3 sequence (DNA): TGTGCCAGCAGTGAAGCAGTAGCACTCCTCACAGATACGCAGTATTTT.

The chain carries TRBV4-2 and TRBJ2-1; D tentatively reads TRBD1 or TRBD2 (6 bases each). Deletions cut 4 bases from V and 2 bases from J, with 18 bases between. The CDR3 is 17 residues long. The germline V gene encodes CDR1 LGHNA and CDR2 YNFKEQ. The chain's CDR3 is CASSREGGGGPYNEQFF. The CDR3 DNA reads as TGTGCCAGCAGCCGAGAGGGGGGTGGTGGCCCCTACAATGAGCAGTTCTTC.

This clonotype has just a few counts. A much larger clone differs by one base, so this may be a read error. The CDR3 coding sequence is TGTGTCATCCGAGCAGGGCTGTGGCAGTACTTC. This encodes CVIRAGLWQYF. V and J are TRBV12-3 or TRBV12-4 and TRBJ2-7, with D maybe TRBD1 (5 bases). The CDR3 length is 11 residues.

Points on this clonotype: One junction end disagrees with the germline gene, perhaps due to a read error. The V call is TRBV6-1, the J call TRBJ2-3; D gene ambiguous. CDR3 length equals 14 residues. Germline V CDR1 and CDR2: MNHNS, SASEGT. The CDR3, as DNA: TGTGCCATCAGGATGACGTCGAGCACAGATACGCTGTATTTT. Translated, it gives CAIRMTSSTDTLYF.

The V call is TRBV29-1, the J call TRBJ1-2; D is undetermined. The length of the CDR3 is 14 residues. The V and J ends lost 0 bases and 11 bases respectively, with 19 bases between them. Germline V gene data show CDR1 as SQVTM and CDR2 as ANQGSEA. The CDR3 sequence: CSVEEDLDSNDYTF. CDR3 sequence (DNA): TGCAGCGTTGAAGAGGACCTTGATTCGAATGATTACACCTTC.

Details on this clonotype: At one of its ends the junction is not consistent with the germline gene, which may arise from a read error. The chain recombines TRBV11-3 with TRBJ2-7, with a weak D call TRBD2 (6 bases). Germline-derived CDR1 and CDR2 are SGHNT and YENEEA. The CDR3 runs to 13 residues. CDR3 loop: CACRLRRGYEQYF. CDR3 in DNA: TGTGCCTGCAGGTTGCGGAGGGGCTACGAGCAGTACTTC.